These T cell receptor beta chains were read from a single sample in a study of technical replicates of blood from a handful of donors. Repertoires were generated with immunoSEQ multiplex PCR, while TCRdb's copy carries only in-frame clones and drops some. The data hold some 78,000 clones, with approximately 95% observed a single time. The sequencing input was T cells isolated from PBMCs. Every receptor here comes from a human donor in good health. The conserved cysteine and the conserved F or W are not part of the CDR3 here.

TRBV10-1	TRBJ2-7	15	ANRGVSGGLSYYEQY
TRBV7-2	TRBJ2-7	13	ASSLPGQVSHEQY
TRBV2	TRBJ2-7	10	ASINYLYEQY
TRBV28	TRBJ2-2	14	ATSPFGRGHTGELF
TRBV27	TRBJ2-7	13	ASSSLGQGPYEQY
TRBV12-5	TRBJ2-2	15	ASGLGLTVRNTGELF
TRBV4-1	TRBJ1-5	13	ASSHGTGGRVPQH
TRBV7-2	TRBJ1-6	15	ASSFYGTGGIDSPLH
TRBV4-1	TRBJ1-1	12	ASSLRGGKTEAF
TRBV10-2	TRBJ2-7	15	ASSGLAGGPIFSEQY
TRBV10-2	TRBJ1-1	12	ASSESGVNTEAF
TRBV5-1	TRBJ2-7	12	ASSLEREASEQY
TRBV5-4	TRBJ1-2	10	ASSGRGHGYT
TRBV30	TRBJ1-2	11	ACLGAYTYGYT
TRBV11-2	TRBJ1-2	15	ASSLDLAWGRDYGYT
TRBV19	TRBJ2-7	10	ASSIQGYEQY
TRBV28	TRBJ2-2	12	ASSGQGFLGELF
TRBV4-2	TRBJ1-1	13	ASSQARGLNTEAF
TRBV27	TRBJ1-5	11	ASSLNYYQPQH
TRBV7-9	TRBJ2-2	11	ASSLAGTGELF
TRBV25-1	TRBJ2-1	13	ASSESAGGWNEQF
TRBV30	TRBJ2-1	12	AWEAGGGLHEQF
TRBV6-1	TRBJ2-1	13	ASLISGGAGNEQF
TRBV7-9	TRBJ1-1	10	ADTGTGTEAF
TRBV18	TRBJ1-5	16	ASSPPQMGGLTYQPQH
TRBV9	TRBJ2-1	16	ASSPGLAGGPRYNEQF
TRBV5-1	TRBJ2-2	11	ASSLTYTGELF
TRBV19	TRBJ2-6	14	ASSEQTGPGANVLT
TRBV5-1	TRBJ2-1	13	ASSLELAGANEQF
TRBV27	TRBJ2-5	13	ASRRRQGLQETQY
TRBV5-1	TRBJ2-2	13	ASRGGEGATGELF
TRBV19	TRBJ2-1	12	ASSSRASLEMQF
TRBV5-4	TRBJ1-3	11	ASSLGGDSTIY
TRBV5-4	TRBJ2-1	12	ASSLGTGYNEQF
TRBV20-1	TRBJ1-1	8	SAGQGRAF
TRBV27	TRBJ2-5	13	ASSSLPTGIETQY
TRBV7-8	TRBJ1-4	11	ASSRGINEKLF
TRBV28	TRBJ2-5	11	ASLLADQETQY
TRBV14	TRBJ2-7	12	ASSQVSGTEEQY
TRBV5-4	TRBJ1-1	12	ASSLGTADTEAF
TRBV27	TRBJ2-7	11	ASSYRRDSLQY